The 9 T cell receptor beta chains below were found in one sample sequenced in a study of regulatory T cells in long-lasting Graves disease. Both iRepertoire HTBI primers and Arm-PCR of CDR3 regions were used to build the TCR beta libraries. TCRdb independently ran MiXCR on the multiplex PCR reads; one entry per CDR3 protein. In the table there are about 200,000 distinct CDR3 sequences, around 20% of which are singletons. Time point here: newly diagnosed GD, antithyroid drugs for less than 3 months. Preparation of the TCR library used RNA extracted from PBMCs. These data also formed part of another study, on T cells in Graves' hyperthyroidism and ophthalmopathy.

The sequencing used peripheral blood mononuclear cells (PBMCs), collected at new diagnosis, from a patient treated with antithyroid drugs. These receptors originate from a woman in her thirties with Graves disease.

In DNA form, the CDR3 reads TGTGCCAGCAGCTTAGCGCCGCAGGATACGCAGTATTTT. Encoded protein: CASSLAPQDTQYF. The chain employs TRBV11-2 and TRBJ2-3; D unclear. Trimming left V 1 base short and J 6 bases short, with 8 bases between. CDR1 and CDR2 from the germline V gene are SGHAT and FQNNGV. The CDR3 consists of 13 residues.

The gene calls are TRBV7-8 and TRBJ2-7, with D possibly TRBD1 on 5 matching bases. V was trimmed by 5 bases and J by 0 bases, leaving 11 bases between them. Germline-derived CDR1 and CDR2 are SGHVS and FQNEAQ. This CDR3 region has 14 residues. The CDR3 sequence is CASSLMDTSYEQYF. DNA for the CDR3: TGTGCCAGCAGCCTCATGGACACCTCCTACGAGCAGTACTTC. The complete variable domain, with remaining parts taken from reference TRBV7-8 and TRBJ2-7, reads GAGVSQSPRYKVAKRGQDVALRCDPISGHVSLFWYQQALGQGPEFLTYFQNEAQLDKSGLPSDRFFAERPEGSVSTLKIQRTQQEDSAVYLCASSLMDTSYEQYFGPGTRLTVT.

The table lists this clonotype with many counts. J is TRBJ2-1 and V is TRBV30; a weak D match, TRBD1 (5 bases). V lost 4 bases and J 2 bases, leaving 15 bases between the germline ends. Germline-derived CDR1 and CDR2 are GTSNPN and SVGIG (reference sequence). The CDR3 totals 15 residues. CDR3 coding DNA: TGTGCCTGGAAGCTCGCTCTAGGGGCCTACAATGAGCAGTTCTTC. Translation gives CAWKLALGAYNEQFF. Based on the CDR3 plus reference TRBV30 and TRBJ2-1, the full variable domain is SQTIHQWPATLVQPVGSPLSLECTVEGTSNPNLYWYRQAAGRGLQLLFYSVGIGQISSEVPQNLSASRPQDRQFILSSKKLLLSDSGFYLCAWKLALGAYNEQFFGPGTRLTVL.

This clonotype has ten or more counts. The genes are TRBV28 and TRBJ1-5; 8 bases agree with TRBD1. V lost 3 bases, J lost 0 bases, and 7 bases stayed unmatched. Per the germline V gene, CDR1 is MDHEN and CDR2 is SYDVKM. There are 17 residues in the CDR3. This CDR3 is CASSFRGDRLSNQPQHF. In DNA, the CDR3 is TGTGCCAGCAGTTTTCGAGGGGACAGGCTTAGCAATCAGCCCCAGCATTTT.

Regarding this clonotype: This likely reflects a read error, since a far larger clone is one base away. The rearrangement links TRBV6-1 to TRBJ2-3; 12 nucleotides match TRBD2. The J call may be wrong; the DNA end is better matched by TRBJ2-5. The CDR3 sequence is 16 residues long. Germline V gene data show CDR1 as MNHNS and CDR2 as SASEGT. The CDR3 DNA is TGTGCCAGCAGCATGACTAGCGGGGGCCGCCCAGGGACCCAGTACTTC. Amino acid sequence: CASSMTSGGRPGTQYF.

The table lists this clonotype with many counts. The chain has TRBV20-1 and TRBJ1-2; TRBD1 aligns across 7 bases. The CDR3 is 15 amino acids. V lost 0 bases to trimming and J lost 3 bases; unmatched junction nucleotides: 7. Germline CDR1 DFQATT, CDR2 SNEGSKA (reference sequence). The CDR3 sequence: CSARDPNRGDYGYTF. DNA of the CDR3: TGCAGTGCTAGAGATCCTAACAGGGGCGACTATGGCTACACCTTC.

This clonotype came up many times. The genes are TRBV2 and TRBJ2-1, with 9 bases identical to TRBD2. Per the germline V gene, CDR1 is SNHLY and CDR2 is FYNNEI. The CDR3 consists of 15 residues. The V gene end was trimmed by 7 bases and the J gene end by 3 bases; junction bases not matched to a gene: 7. This chain's CDR3 is CASTFRLAVYNEQFF. For the CDR3, the DNA is TGTGCCAGCACTTTTAGACTAGCGGTCTACAATGAGCAGTTCTTC.

The chain couples TRBV4-2 to TRBJ2-7, with D unclear. V dropped 0 bases and J dropped 0 bases, with 9 bases sitting between them. In germline, CDR1 is LGHNA, CDR2 YNFKEQ. There are 15 residues in the CDR3. The CDR3 DNA reads TGTGCCAGCAGCCAAGAGGTAGAGTCCTCCTACGAGCAGTACTTC. Encoded protein: CASSQEVESSYEQYF.

The gene calls are TRBV20-1 and TRBJ2-1; D gene uncertain. Germline V lookup: CDR1 DFQATT, CDR2 SNEGSKA (reference sequence). The CDR3 is made up of 9 amino acids. The V gene lost 5 bases and the J gene lost 12 bases, with 8 bases spanning the gap. The DNA for the CDR3 is TGCAGTGCTCCCGCCAGGCAGTTCTTC. This translates into CSAPARQFF.